The clone carrying this T cell receptor (beta chain) was detected a few times. This record comes from a study of cytomegalovirus exposure and HLA in healthy donors. PCR primers comprised 60 Vbeta and 13 Jbeta primers. Using immunoSEQ multiplex PCR, the repertoire was profiled, and TCRdb retains in-frame clones only, with some absent. The sample has more than 95,000 clones; 15% to 20% are singletons. With 9 bases removed from V and 2 bases from J, the gap between germline ends came to 16 bases. Per germline, CDR1 SGHRS and CDR2 YFSETQ. The CDR3 totals 14 residues. The V call is TRBV5-1, the J call TRBJ2-3, with D tentatively TRBD2 (5 bases). This clonotype originated in a female donor in good health and CMV-seropositive. Input material: PBMCs. Written as DNA, the CDR3 is TGCGCCACCAATCTAGGGAGTCACACAGATACGCAGTATTTT. Amino acid sequence: CATNLGSHTDTQYF.